A single sample is the source of the 11 T cell receptor beta chains below, sequenced in a study of OX40 agonist ivuxolimab in advanced cancers. The method was immunoSEQ multiplex PCR; TCRdb's version includes in-frame clones alone and lacks a portion of them. The data show more than 75,000 clones, 88% seen once. This specimen was CD4+ or CD8+ T cells sorted from blood, taken in a trial of the OX40 agonist ivuxolimab. All receptors derive from an adult with an advanced solid tumor such as melanoma, head and neck, liver or kidney cancer.

The rearrangement uses TRBV5-1 and TRBJ2-5, with D maybe TRBD1 (6 bases). Germline lookup yields CDR1 SGHRS and CDR2 YFSETQ. The V gene lost 4 bases and the J gene lost 3 bases, with 22 bases spanning the gap. This CDR3 comprises 17 residues. The CDR3 region has the DNA TGCGCCAGCAGCATGGGGGCCGCGGGCAGGCGGGAAGAGACCCAGTACTTC. Its translation: CASSMGAAGRREETQYF. Full variable domain (remainder filled in from reference TRBV5-1 and TRBJ2-5): KAGVTQTPRYLIKTRGQQVTLSCSPISGHRSVSWYQQTPGQGLQFLFEYFSETQRNKGNFPGRFSGRQFSNSRSEMNVSTLELGDSALYLCASSMGAAGRREETQYFGPGTRLLVL.

The CDR3 protein is CASRREAETQYF. In nucleotides, the CDR3 is TGTGCCAGCAGGCGGGAGGCGGAGACCCAGTACTTC. The chain carries TRBV2 and TRBJ2-5, with 8 positions matching TRBD2. Looked up from germline, CDR1 is SNHLY and CDR2 is FYNNEI. Losses at the gene ends were 6 bases for V and 5 bases for J; bases not matched to a gene: 2. The length of the CDR3 is 12 residues.

The chain recombines TRBV28 with TRBJ1-2, with D possibly being TRBD1 (6 bases). Trimming left V 7 bases short and J 5 bases short, with 17 bases between. CDR3 length: 14 amino acids. Germline CDR1 is MDHEN and CDR2 is SYDVKM. The CDR3 DNA reads TGTGCCAGCACCACTCAGGGGCTAGATTATGGCTACACCTTC. Residues: CASTTQGLDYGYTF.

Remarks on this clone: At one of its ends the junction is not consistent with the germline gene, which may arise from a read error. The genes are TRBV6-6 and TRBJ1-4; weak D call: TRBD1 (5 bases). CDR1 is MNHNY and CDR2 is SVGAGI in the germline V gene (reference sequence). CDR3 length equals 11 residues. The CDR3 protein is CASSGGTVELF. CDR3 bases: TGTGCCAGCAGCGGCGGGACTGTCGAACTTTTT.

The chain combines TRBV7-3 with TRBJ2-1; TRBD2 might be the D (6 bases). Germline CDR1 reads SGHTA; CDR2 reads FQGTGA. The CDR3 runs 15 residues. V dropped 3 bases and J dropped 5 bases, with 14 bases sitting between them. As DNA, the CDR3 is TGTGCCAGCAGCTTGAGCGGGTTGGGGGACAATGAGCAGTTCTTC. Encoded protein: CASSLSGLGDNEQFF.

Concerning this clone itself: At the DNA level, this CDR3 is encoded by other sequences in the same sample as well. The rearrangement links TRBV18 to TRBJ2-5; D unclear. This CDR3 region has 11 residues. Between the trimmed V and J ends, which lost 1 base and 3 bases, there was a span of 0 bases. Germline lookup yields CDR1 KGHSH and CDR2 LQKENI. The CDR3: CASSPQETQYF. CDR3 nucleotides: TGTGCCAGCTCACCACAAGAGACCCAGTACTTC.

The chain employs TRBV19 and TRBJ2-2; maybe TRBD2 (5 bases). Trimming left V 5 bases short and J 1 base short, with 11 bases between. Per the germline V gene, CDR1 is LNHDA and CDR2 is SQIVND (reference sequence). CDR3 length: 15 residues. CDR3 amino acids: CASSRTEWNTGELFF. CDR3 bases: TGTGCCAGTAGTCGGACTGAGTGGAACACCGGGGAGCTGTTTTTT.

The chain links TRBV6-5 to TRBJ1-1; possible D gene TRBD1, 5 bases. The germline V gene has CDR1 MNHEY and CDR2 SVGAGI. Trimming left V 2 bases short and J 2 bases short, with 12 bases between. This CDR3 region has 15 residues. As DNA, the CDR3 is TGTGCCAGCAGTTACGATCAGGGTCGAAACACTGAAGCTTTCTTT. Its protein is CASSYDQGRNTEAFF.

The chain links TRBV7-2 to TRBJ2-1; D remains ambiguous. Germline values: CDR1 SGHTA, CDR2 FQGNSA. Trimming took off 3 bases at V and 6 bases at J, with 15 bases between the two ends. The CDR3 runs to 15 residues. For the CDR3, the DNA is TGTGCCAGCAGCTTTCGTGGACCAAATCCCAATGAGCAGTTCTTC. Encoded protein: CASSFRGPNPNEQFF. Looking up the rest from reference TRBV7-2 and TRBJ2-1 gives the full variable domain: GAGVSQSPSNKVTEKGKDVELRCDPISGHTALYWYRQSLGQGLEFLIYFQGNSAPDKSGLPSDRFSAERTGGSVSTLTIQRTQQEDSAVYLCASSFRGPNPNEQFFGPGTRLTVL.

This chain uses TRBV11-2 with TRBJ1-4; unclear D gene. Per germline, CDR1 SGHAT and CDR2 FQNNGV. The CDR3 sequence is 18 residues long. The V end was cut by 0 bases, the J end by 0 bases, with 14 bases between. In nucleotides, the CDR3 is TGTGCCAGCAGCTTAGATGGTGCAGGAATTGCAACTAATGAAAAACTGTTTTTT. Its protein is CASSLDGAGIATNEKLFF.

The rearrangement links TRBV5-1 to TRBJ2-3; 14 nucleotides match TRBD2. This CDR3 region has 16 residues. The germline V gene has CDR1 SGHRS and CDR2 YFSETQ. After removal of 5 bases from V and 3 bases from J, the junction contained 5 bases not matched to a gene. The CDR3 coding sequence is TGCGCCAGCAGACACGGGACTAGCGGGAGAACAGATACGCAGTATTTT. Its translation: CASRHGTSGRTDTQYF.